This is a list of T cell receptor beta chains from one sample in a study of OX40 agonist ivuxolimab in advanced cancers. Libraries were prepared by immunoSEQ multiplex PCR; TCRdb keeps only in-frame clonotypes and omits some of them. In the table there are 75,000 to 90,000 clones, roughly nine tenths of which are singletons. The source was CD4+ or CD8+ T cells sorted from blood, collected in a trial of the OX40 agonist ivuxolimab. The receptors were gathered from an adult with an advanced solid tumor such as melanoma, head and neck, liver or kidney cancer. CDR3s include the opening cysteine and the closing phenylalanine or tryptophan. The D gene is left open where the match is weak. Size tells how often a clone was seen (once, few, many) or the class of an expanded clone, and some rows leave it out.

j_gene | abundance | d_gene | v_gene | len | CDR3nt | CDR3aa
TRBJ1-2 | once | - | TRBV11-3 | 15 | TGTGCCAGCAGCCACCTTCGAGCGGGGATGAGTGGCTACACCTTC | CASSHLRAGMSGYTF
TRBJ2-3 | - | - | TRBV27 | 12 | TGTGCCAGCAGTTTATCACCAGATACGCAGTATTTT | CASSLSPDTQYF
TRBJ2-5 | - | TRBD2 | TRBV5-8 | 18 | TGTGCCAGCAGCTCATACCACTTAGGACTAGCAGGAAAAGAGACCCAGTACTTC | CASSSYHLGLAGKETQYF
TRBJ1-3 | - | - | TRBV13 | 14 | TGTGCCAGCAGCTTAGGGGGTTTTGGAAACACCATATATTTT | CASSLGGFGNTIYF
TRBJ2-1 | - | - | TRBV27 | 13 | TGTGCCAGCAGCCCCGACGTCTACAATGAGCAGTTCTTC | CASSPDVYNEQFF
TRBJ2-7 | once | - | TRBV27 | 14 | TGTGCCAGCAGCTTGACAGGTGATTCCTACGAGCAGTACTTC | CASSLTGDSYEQYF
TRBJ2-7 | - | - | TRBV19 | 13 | TGTGCCAGTAGTCCGTCCCATCCCTACGAGCAGTACTTC | CASSPSHPYEQYF
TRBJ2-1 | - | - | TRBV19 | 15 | TGTGCCAGTAGCCCACAGGAAAGCTCCTACAATGAGCAGTTCTTC | CASSPQESSYNEQFF
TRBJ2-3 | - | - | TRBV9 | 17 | TGTGCCAGCAGCGTAGAGGGCTCCGGGGGTGGCACAGATACGCAGTATTTT | CASSVEGSGGGTDTQYF
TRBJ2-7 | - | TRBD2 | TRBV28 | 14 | TGTGCCAGCAGTTTTCAAGGGGAGGGTTACGAGCAGTACTTC | CASSFQGEGYEQYF
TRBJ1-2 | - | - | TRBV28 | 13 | TGTGCCAGCAGTCCAGGGACGGCGATAGTCTACACCTTC | CASSPGTAIVYTF
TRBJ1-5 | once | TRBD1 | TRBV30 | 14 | TGTGCCTGGAGTGGGGGACAGGGCAATCAGCCCCAGCATTTT | CAWSGGQGNQPQHF
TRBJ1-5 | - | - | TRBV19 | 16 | TGTGCCAGTAGTATATCCCTCACAGGGTACAATCAGCCCCAGCATTTT | CASSISLTGYNQPQHF
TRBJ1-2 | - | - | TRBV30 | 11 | TGTGCCTGGACCAATGAAGTGGGCTACACCTTC | CAWTNEVGYTF
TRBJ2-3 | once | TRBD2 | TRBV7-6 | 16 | TGTGCCAGCAGCTCAGAACTAGCGGGAGTGACAGATACGCAGTATTTT | CASSSELAGVTDTQYF
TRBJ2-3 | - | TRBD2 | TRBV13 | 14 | TGTGCCAGCAGCTTAGCGGGGGGGCCAGATACGCAGTATTTT | CASSLAGGPDTQYF
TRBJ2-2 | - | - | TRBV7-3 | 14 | TGTGCCAGCAGCCCATGGGTCCTATCCGGGGAGCTGTTTTTT | CASSPWVLSGELFF
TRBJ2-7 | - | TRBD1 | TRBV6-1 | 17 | TGTGCCAGCAGTGCAACTTTCACAGGGGCTTTTCCCTACGAGCAGTACTTC | CASSATFTGAFPYEQYF
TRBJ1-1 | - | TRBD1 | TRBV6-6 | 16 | TGTGCCAGCAGTTACGATAGGACAGGGATGAACACTGAAGCTTTCTTT | CASSYDRTGMNTEAFF
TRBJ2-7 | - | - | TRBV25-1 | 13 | TGTGCCAGCAGCCATAATGGTGGGGACGAGCAGTACTTC | CASSHNGGDEQYF
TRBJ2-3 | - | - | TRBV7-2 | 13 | TGTGCCAGCAGCTCGTTCGGTGGAGATACGCAGTATTTT | CASSSFGGDTQYF
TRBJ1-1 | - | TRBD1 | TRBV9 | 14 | TGTGCCAGCAGCAAATTATCAGGGGGGACTGAAGCTTTCTTT | CASSKLSGGTEAFF
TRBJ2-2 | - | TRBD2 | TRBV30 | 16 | TGTGCCTGGAGTGTAGTACTAGCGGGGGGTTACGGGGAGCTGTTTTTT | CAWSVVLAGGYGELFF
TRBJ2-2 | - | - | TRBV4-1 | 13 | TGCGCCAGCAGCCAACCCCCTAGCGGGGAGCTGTTTTTT | CASSQPPSGELFF
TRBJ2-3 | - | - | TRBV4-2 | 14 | TGTGCCAGCAGCCAAGAAAACCCCGTCGGTACGCAGTATTTT | CASSQENPVGTQYF
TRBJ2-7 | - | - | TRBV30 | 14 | TGTGCCTGGAGTGTATTAGCAGGGCCCTACGAGCAGTACTTC | CAWSVLAGPYEQYF
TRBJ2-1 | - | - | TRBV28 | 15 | TGTGCCAGCAGTTTAACAGCGAGCTCCTACAATGAGCAGTTCTTC | CASSLTASSYNEQFF
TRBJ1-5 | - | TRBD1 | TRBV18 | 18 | TGTGCCAGCTCACCAGCGAAGGGGGCAAGTTATAGCAATCAGCCCCAGCATTTT | CASSPAKGASYSNQPQHF
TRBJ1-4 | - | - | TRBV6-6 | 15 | TGTGCCAGCAGTTACCCCCCAACAACTAATGAAAAACTGTTTTTT | CASSYPPTTNEKLFF
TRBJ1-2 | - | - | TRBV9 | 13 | TGTGCCAGCAGCGTAGAGAATAACTATGGCTACACCTTC | CASSVENNYGYTF
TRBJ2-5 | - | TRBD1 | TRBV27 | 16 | TGTGCCAGCAGTTTATTGACCGGGACAGGGCCAGAGACCCAGTACTTC | CASSLLTGTGPETQYF
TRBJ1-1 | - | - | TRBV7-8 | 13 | TGTGCCAGCAGCTTAGTCCATGTCACTGAAGCTTTCTTT | CASSLVHVTEAFF
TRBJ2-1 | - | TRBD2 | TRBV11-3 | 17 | TGTGCCAGCAGCTTAGACACTCTAGCGGGAGATCTGAATGAGCAGTTCTTC | CASSLDTLAGDLNEQFF
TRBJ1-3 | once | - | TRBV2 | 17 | TGTGCCAGCAGTGTTCTAGGTCGCTCCGGCTCTGGAAACACCATATATTTT | CASSVLGRSGSGNTIYF
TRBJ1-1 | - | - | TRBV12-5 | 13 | TGTGCTAGTGGTTTGGGAGGGATAGGTGAAGCTTTCTTT | CASGLGGIGEAFF
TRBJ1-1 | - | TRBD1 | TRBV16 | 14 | TGTGCCAGCAGCCACGGACAGGGCTACACTGAAGCTTTCTTT | CASSHGQGYTEAFF
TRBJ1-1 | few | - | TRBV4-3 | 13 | TGCGCCAGCAGCCAAGAGAACGCCGCTGAAGCTTTCTTT | CASSQENAAEAFF
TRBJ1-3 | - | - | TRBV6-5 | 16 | TGTGCCAGCAGTTACTCGGAGAACCCCGCTGGAAACACCATATATTTT | CASSYSENPAGNTIYF
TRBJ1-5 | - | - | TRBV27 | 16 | TGTGCCAGCAGTTCCGGGACCCATAATCGCAATCAGCCCCAGCATTTT | CASSSGTHNRNQPQHF